This T cell receptor (beta chain) was identified during a study of blood T cell repertoires in COVID-19. Germline V gene lookup returns CDR1 MNHEY and CDR2 SMNVEV (reference sequence). J lost 4 bases, V lost 4 bases, and 2 bases had no gene match. The CDR3 consists of 14 residues. Sequenced by immunoSEQ multiplex PCR; TCRdb stores in-frame clones only, minus some. Seen here are 53,000 or so clones, roughly 89% observed once, and the top ten hold roughly 2.7%. The chain couples TRBV27 to TRBJ1-2; 11 bases are a match to TRBD1. The sequenced material came from peripheral blood. The origin of this receptor is a man aged 80 or over with acute or convalescent COVID-19. The CDR3 is CASSSGTGGYGYTF. CDR3 nucleotide sequence: TGTGCCAGCAGTTCCGGGACAGGGGGCTATGGCTACACCTTC.